The next 25 T cell receptor beta chains were all read from a single sample in a study of cytomegalovirus exposure and HLA in healthy donors. Assay used: immunoSEQ multiplex PCR; TCRdb lists only in-frame clones, some missing. The data contain 100,000 to 150,000 clones, 90% to 97% of them singletons. Material: PBMCs. The receptors shown here come from a man between 18 and 35 years old in good health and CMV-seronegative.

The V and J genes are TRBV6-5 and TRBJ1-2, with D possibly TRBD1 on 5 matching bases. Germline V gene data show CDR1 as MNHEY and CDR2 as SVGAGI. Trimming stripped 5 bases from V and 2 bases from J, with 6 bases between. The CDR3 sequence is 12 residues long. The CDR3: CASSQGNYGYTF. In DNA form, the CDR3 reads TGTGCCAGCAGTCAGGGAAACTATGGCTACACCTTC.

This clone has a single count. The V and J genes are TRBV5-1 and TRBJ2-1; 7 nucleotides agree with TRBD2. Germline trimming cut 4 bases from V and 2 bases from J; bases unmatched to any gene: 6. The CDR3 totals 15 residues. CDR1 is SGHRS and CDR2 is YFSETQ in the germline V gene. CDR3 in DNA: TGCGCCAGCAGCCTACTGCGGGAGCCCTACAATGAGCAGTTCTTC. It yields the protein CASSLLREPYNEQFF.

The chain recombines TRBV28 with TRBJ1-1, with 7 bases aligning to TRBD1. The V gene's germline CDR1 is MDHEN and CDR2 SYDVKM. V gave up 8 bases and J gave up 4 bases; unmatched junction bases: 16. This CDR3 spans 16 amino acids. CDR3 in amino acids: CASGRGLSGLGTEAFF. CDR3 nucleotide sequence: TGTGCCAGCGGTAGGGGGCTCAGCGGACTGGGCACTGAAGCTTTCTTT. The variable domain in full, completed from reference TRBV28 and TRBJ1-1, reads DVKVTQSSRYLVKRTGEKVFLECVQDMDHENMFWYRQDPGLGLRLIYFSYDVKMKEKGDIPEGYSVSREKKERFSLILESASTNQTSMYLCASGRGLSGLGTEAFFGQGTRLTVV.

The V call is TRBV7-8, the J call TRBJ2-5; no definite D call. The V and J ends lost 3 bases and 0 bases respectively, with 5 bases between them. Germline V gene lookup returns CDR1 SGHVS and CDR2 FQNEAQ. The CDR3 extends over 13 amino acids. Here the CDR3 DNA reads TGTGCCAGCAGCTTGAGTCACCAAGAGACCCAGTACTTC. Translation gives CASSLSHQETQYF.

The genes are TRBV30 and TRBJ2-2, with a tentative D call TRBD2 (6 bases). Per germline, CDR1 GTSNPN and CDR2 SVGIG (reference sequence). Trimming took 6 bases from V and 8 from J, leaving 16 bases between them. The CDR3 contains 13 residues. Written as DNA, the CDR3 is TGTGCCTGTTTTGGGTGGGAGGCAGGGGAGCTGTTTTTT. This gives the protein CACFGWEAGELFF.

J is TRBJ2-7 and V is TRBV14; D call uncertain. The V and J ends lost 2 bases and 3 bases respectively, with 5 bases between them. This CDR3 has 12 residues. Germline loops: CDR1 SGHDN, CDR2 FVKESK. The CDR3 loop is CASSQSRYEQYF. The CDR3 DNA is TGTGCCAGCAGCCAATCCCGCTACGAGCAGTACTTC.

This clone was observed a single time. The chain recombines TRBV6-5 with TRBJ1-1; a possible D gene is TRBD1 (6 bases). CDR3 length: 15 amino acids. Germline V CDR1 and CDR2: MNHEY, SVGAGI. Trimming took off 2 bases at V and 0 bases at J, with 10 bases between the two ends. The CDR3 sequence: CASSYSRGMNTEAFF. In nucleotides, the CDR3 is TGTGCCAGCAGTTACAGCAGGGGTATGAACACTGAAGCTTTCTTT.

The chain employs TRBV19 and TRBJ1-5; 7 positions match TRBD1. V shed 2 bases and J 5 bases; nucleotides not matched to a gene: 9. There are 16 residues in the CDR3. Germline lookup yields CDR1 LNHDA and CDR2 SQIVND (reference sequence). CDR3 residues: CASSIPGQVIDQPQHF. CDR3 sequence (DNA): TGTGCCAGTAGTATACCCGGACAGGTGATAGATCAGCCCCAGCATTTT.

The sample holds one count of this clone. This chain joins TRBV27 and TRBJ1-1; D may be TRBD1 (5 bases). V lost 4 bases, J lost 2 bases, and 11 bases lay in between. Germline V gene lookup returns CDR1 MNHEY and CDR2 SMNVEV (reference sequence). This CDR3 region has 14 residues. The CDR3 sequence is CASSSTQANTEAFF. The CDR3 DNA reads TGTGCCAGCAGTTCGACACAGGCAAACACTGAAGCTTTCTTT.

The DNA of the CDR3 is TGTGCCAGCAGTGAAGGCGTTACCTATGGCTACACCTTC. Translated: CASSEGVTYGYTF. The chain employs TRBV2 and TRBJ1-2; no firm D call. Trimming stripped 1 base from V and 4 bases from J, with 7 bases between. Germline lookup yields CDR1 SNHLY and CDR2 FYNNEI. The CDR3 is made up of 13 amino acids.

This clone was seen a few times. The rearrangement uses TRBV7-2 and TRBJ1-2, with D maybe TRBD1 (6 bases). Per germline, CDR1 SGHTA and CDR2 FQGNSA. Trimming removed 4 bases at V and 4 bases at J, with 19 bases between. The CDR3 has 16 amino acids. CDR3 residues: CASSYQQQAGAYGYTF. The CDR3 DNA follows: TGTGCCAGCAGCTACCAACAGCAGGCAGGGGCCTATGGCTACACCTTC.

This chain uses TRBV28 with TRBJ1-1; TRBD1 aligns across 10 bases. CDR1 is MDHEN, CDR2 SYDVKM, per germline. The CDR3 length is 15 residues. With 5 bases clipped from V and 6 bases from J, the junction kept 9 bases outside the gene matches. Written as DNA, the CDR3 is TGTGCCAGCAGTCGAGGGGGGACAGGGGCCGCTGAAGCTTTCTTT. Protein: CASSRGGTGAAEAFF.

The chain links TRBV25-1 to TRBJ1-1; D is unclear. Germline CDR1 reads MGHDK; CDR2 reads SYGVNS. The CDR3 is 14 residues long. The V and J ends lost 3 bases and 5 bases respectively, with 13 bases between them. This CDR3 reads CASSESPSRTEAFF. The CDR3 coding sequence is TGTGCCAGCAGTGAGTCACCGTCGCGTACTGAAGCTTTCTTT.

V and J are TRBV7-9 and TRBJ1-2; D gene uncertain. This CDR3 contains 15 residues. Deletions cut 2 bases from V and 4 bases from J, with 14 bases between. The V gene's germline CDR1 is SEHNR and CDR2 FQNEAQ (reference sequence). CDR3 amino acids: CASSLTHSHVYGYTF. CDR3 nucleotide sequence: TGTGCCAGCAGCTTAACGCACAGCCACGTCTATGGCTACACCTTC.

The chain links TRBV15 to TRBJ2-1; 7 positions match TRBD1. The V segment lost 3 bases and the J segment 5 bases; nucleotides outside the gene matches: 13. CDR3 size: 17 residues. Germline V lookup: CDR1 LNHNV, CDR2 YYDKDF (reference sequence). This CDR3 reads CATSSKGAGTVNNEQFF. CDR3 bases: TGTGCCACCAGCAGTAAAGGAGCCGGGACAGTAAACAATGAGCAGTTCTTC.

This chain uses TRBV7-9 with TRBJ2-7; 7 bases map to TRBD2. J was trimmed by 2 bases and V by 1 base; bases with no gene match: 8. This CDR3 spans 16 amino acids. The V gene's germline CDR1 is SEHNR and CDR2 FQNEAQ (reference sequence). DNA of the CDR3: TGTGCCAGCAGCTTAGTAGGGGCTAGCGGAACCTACGAGCAGTACTTC. It translates to CASSLVGASGTYEQYF.

V gene TRBV5-1 combines with J gene TRBJ2-3; 7 nucleotides agree with TRBD1. From germline, CDR1 is SGHRS and CDR2 YFSETQ. The trim removed 4 bases at V and 0 bases at J, leaving 5 bases unmatched. The CDR3 runs to 15 residues. The CDR3 region has the DNA TGCGCCAGCAGCCCAGCGACAGGGAGCACAGATACGCAGTATTTT. Residues: CASSPATGSTDTQYF.

In this sample, this clone turned up once. The chain joins TRBV7-2 to TRBJ2-7; TRBD1 matches 7 bases. Germline trimming cut 4 bases from V and 4 bases from J; bases unmatched to any gene: 10. Germline V gene sequence: CDR1 SGHTA, CDR2 FQGNSA. The length of the CDR3 is 15 residues. CDR3 protein: CASSSGTETIYEQYF. The CDR3 DNA reads TGTGCCAGCAGCTCGGGGACAGAGACAATATACGAGCAGTACTTC. Based on the CDR3 plus reference TRBV7-2 and TRBJ2-7, the full variable domain is GAGVSQSPSNKVTEKGKDVELRCDPISGHTALYWYRQSLGQGLEFLIYFQGNSAPDKSGLPSDRFSAERTGGSVSTLTIQRTQQEDSAVYLCASSSGTETIYEQYFGPGTRLTVT.

The J gene is TRBJ1-1, the V gene TRBV2; D is unresolved. The germline V gene encodes CDR1 SNHLY and CDR2 FYNNEI. V lost 4 bases and J 1 base, leaving 10 bases between the germline ends. The CDR3 contains 14 residues. As DNA, the CDR3 is TGTGCCAGCAGTGCGGGCCGGGAGAACACTGAAGCTTTCTTT. Protein: CASSAGRENTEAFF.

V and J are TRBV5-4 and TRBJ2-4; 7 bases align to TRBD1. CDR3 length: 16 amino acids. In germline, CDR1 is SGHNT, CDR2 YYREEE (reference sequence). The V segment lost 4 bases and the J segment 2 bases; nucleotides outside the gene matches: 9. For the CDR3, the DNA is TGTGCCAGCAGCACGCCGAGACAGGGAACCAAAAACATTCAGTACTTC. Its protein product is CASSTPRQGTKNIQYF.

The rearrangement joins TRBV6-6 to TRBJ1-2; no definite D call. Germline CDR1 reads MNHNY; CDR2 reads SVGAGI (reference sequence). This CDR3 spans 13 amino acids. Deletions cut 2 bases from V and 7 bases from J, with 11 bases between. The CDR3 coding sequence is TGTGCCAGCAGTTACGTAGAAGTTCGTGGCTACACCTTC. As protein: CASSYVEVRGYTF.

The chain couples TRBV5-1 to TRBJ2-2, with D perhaps TRBD2 (6 bases). The CDR3 is 15 amino acids. The V gene lost 0 bases and the J gene lost 6 bases, with 12 bases spanning the gap. Germline V lookup: CDR1 SGHRS, CDR2 YFSETQ. The CDR3 sequence: CASSLGVLAAGELFF. The CDR3, as DNA: TGCGCCAGCAGCTTGGGGGTACTAGCCGCCGGGGAGCTGTTTTTT.

This sequence joins TRBV30 and TRBJ1-4; D not resolved. V shed 3 bases and J shed 8 bases, with 7 bases lying between them. Per germline, CDR1 GTSNPN and CDR2 SVGIG (reference sequence). The CDR3 length is 11 residues. CDR3 nucleotide sequence: TGTGCCTGGAGAAGCGGGGAAAAACTGTTTTTT. Translation: CAWRSGEKLFF.

The V call is TRBV27, the J call TRBJ1-1; D unclear. The CDR3 totals 14 residues. The V end was cut by 2 bases, the J end by 0 bases, with 7 bases between. Germline V gene lookup returns CDR1 MNHEY and CDR2 SMNVEV (reference sequence). The DNA for the CDR3 is TGTGCCAGCAGTTTAGAGGGAATGAACACTGAAGCTTTCTTT. Translated: CASSLEGMNTEAFF.

This CDR3 reads CASGSGRVNNEQFF. The CDR3 DNA is TGTGCCAGTGGGAGCGGGAGGGTTAACAATGAGCAGTTCTTC. The chain combines TRBV19 with TRBJ2-1; 10 positions agree with TRBD2. Germline lookup yields CDR1 LNHDA and CDR2 SQIVND (reference sequence). The CDR3 is 14 amino acids. Germline trimming cut 8 bases from V and 5 bases from J; bases unmatched to any gene: 6.